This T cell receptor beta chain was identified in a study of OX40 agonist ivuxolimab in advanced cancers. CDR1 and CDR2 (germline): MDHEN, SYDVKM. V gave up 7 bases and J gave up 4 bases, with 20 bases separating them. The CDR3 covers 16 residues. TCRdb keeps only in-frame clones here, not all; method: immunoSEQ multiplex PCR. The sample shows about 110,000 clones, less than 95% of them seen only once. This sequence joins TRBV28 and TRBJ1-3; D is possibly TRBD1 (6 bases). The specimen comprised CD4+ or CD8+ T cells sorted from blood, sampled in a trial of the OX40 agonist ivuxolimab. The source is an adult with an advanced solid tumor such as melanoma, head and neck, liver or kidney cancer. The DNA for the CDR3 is TGTGCCAGCACTCTTACGGGAAGGGACAAAGGAAACACCATATATTTT. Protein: CASTLTGRDKGNTIYF.